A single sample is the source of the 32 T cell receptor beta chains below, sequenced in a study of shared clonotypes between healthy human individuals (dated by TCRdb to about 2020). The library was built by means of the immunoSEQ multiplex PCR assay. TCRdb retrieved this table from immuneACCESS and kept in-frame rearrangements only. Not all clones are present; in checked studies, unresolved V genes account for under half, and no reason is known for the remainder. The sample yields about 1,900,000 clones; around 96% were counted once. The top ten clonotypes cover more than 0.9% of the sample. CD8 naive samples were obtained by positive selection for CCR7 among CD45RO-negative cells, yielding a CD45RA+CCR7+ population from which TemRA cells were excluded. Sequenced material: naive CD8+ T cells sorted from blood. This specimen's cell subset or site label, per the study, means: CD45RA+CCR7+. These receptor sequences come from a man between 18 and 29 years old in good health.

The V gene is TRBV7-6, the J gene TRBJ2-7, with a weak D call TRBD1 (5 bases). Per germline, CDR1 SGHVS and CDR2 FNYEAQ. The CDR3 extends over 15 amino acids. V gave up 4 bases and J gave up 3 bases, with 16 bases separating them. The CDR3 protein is CASSSRQNGFYEQYF. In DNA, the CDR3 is TGTGCCAGCAGCTCTCGACAGAACGGGTTCTACGAGCAGTACTTC. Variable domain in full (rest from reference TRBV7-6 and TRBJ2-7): GAGVSQSPRYKVTKRGQDVALRCDPISGHVSLYWYRQALGQGPEFLTYFNYEAQQDKSGLPNDRFSAERPEGSISTLTIQRTEQRDSAMYRCASSSRQNGFYEQYFGPGTRLTVT.

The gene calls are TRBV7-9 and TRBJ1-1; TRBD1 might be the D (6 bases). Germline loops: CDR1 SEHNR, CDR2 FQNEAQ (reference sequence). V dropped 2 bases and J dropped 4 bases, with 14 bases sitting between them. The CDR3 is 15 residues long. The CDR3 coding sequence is TGTGCCAGCAGCTTAAGCACAGGGACTAGCACTGAAGCTTTCTTT. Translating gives CASSLSTGTSTEAFF. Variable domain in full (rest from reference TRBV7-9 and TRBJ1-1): DTGVSQNPRHKITKRGQNVTFRCDPISEHNRLYWYRQTLGQGPEFLTYFQNEAQLEKSRLLSDRFSAERPKGSFSTLEIQRTEQGDSAMYLCASSLSTGTSTEAFFGQGTRLTVV.

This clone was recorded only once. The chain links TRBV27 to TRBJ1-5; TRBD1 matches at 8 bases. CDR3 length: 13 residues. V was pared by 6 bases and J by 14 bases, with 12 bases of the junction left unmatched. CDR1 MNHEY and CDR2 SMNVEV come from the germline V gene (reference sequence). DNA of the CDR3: TGTGCCAGCAGCTCGCCCTTGGACAGGGTCAAGCATTTT. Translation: CASSSPLDRVKHF.

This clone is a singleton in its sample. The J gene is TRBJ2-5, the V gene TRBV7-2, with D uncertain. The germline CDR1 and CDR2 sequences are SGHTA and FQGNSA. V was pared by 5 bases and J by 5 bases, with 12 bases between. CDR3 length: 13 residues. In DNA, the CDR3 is TGTGCCAGCAGCCGTAGCTCTAGTGAGACCCAGTACTTC. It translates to CASSRSSSETQYF.

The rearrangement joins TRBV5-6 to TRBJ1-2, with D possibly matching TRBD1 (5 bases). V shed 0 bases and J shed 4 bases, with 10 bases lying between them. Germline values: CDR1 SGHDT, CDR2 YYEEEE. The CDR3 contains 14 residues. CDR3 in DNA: TGTGCCAGCAGCTTGGAAGGGGATGCCTATGGCTACACCTTC. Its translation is CASSLEGDAYGYTF.

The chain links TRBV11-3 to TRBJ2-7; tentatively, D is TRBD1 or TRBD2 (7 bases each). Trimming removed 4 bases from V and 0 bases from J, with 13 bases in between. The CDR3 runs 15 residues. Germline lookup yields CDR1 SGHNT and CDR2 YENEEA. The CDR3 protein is CASSSDREGSYEQYF. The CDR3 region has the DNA TGTGCCAGCAGCTCAGACAGGGAGGGCTCCTACGAGCAGTACTTC.

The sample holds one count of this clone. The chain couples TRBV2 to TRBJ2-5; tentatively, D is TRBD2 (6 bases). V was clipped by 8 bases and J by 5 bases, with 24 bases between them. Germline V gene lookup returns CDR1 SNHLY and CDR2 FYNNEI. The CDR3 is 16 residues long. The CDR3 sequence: CASGHPSATLRETQYF. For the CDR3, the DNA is TGTGCCAGCGGCCACCCTAGCGCAACCCTCCGCGAGACCCAGTACTTC.

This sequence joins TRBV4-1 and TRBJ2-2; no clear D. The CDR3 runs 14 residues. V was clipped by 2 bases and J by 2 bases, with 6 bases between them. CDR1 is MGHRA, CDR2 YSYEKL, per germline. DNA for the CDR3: TGCGCCAGCAGCCAATTCCTTAACACCGGGGAGCTGTTTTTT. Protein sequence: CASSQFLNTGELFF.

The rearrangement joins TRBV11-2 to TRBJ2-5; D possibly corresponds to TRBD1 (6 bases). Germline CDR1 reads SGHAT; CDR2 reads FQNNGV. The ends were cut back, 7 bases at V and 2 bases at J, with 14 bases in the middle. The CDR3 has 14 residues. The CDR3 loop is CASIPQGGQETQYF. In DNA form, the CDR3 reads TGTGCCAGCATTCCACAGGGTGGGCAAGAGACCCAGTACTTC. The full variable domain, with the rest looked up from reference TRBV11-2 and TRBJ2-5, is EAGVAQSPRYKIIEKRQSVAFWCNPISGHATLYWYQQILGQGPKLLIQFQNNGVVDDSQLPKDRFSAERLKGVDSTLKIQPAKLEDSAVYLCASIPQGGQETQYFGPGTRLLVL.

The CDR3 protein is CASSYAEGYNYGYTF. In DNA, the CDR3 is TGTGCCAGCAGTTACGCGGAGGGGTATAACTATGGCTACACCTTC. The chain employs TRBV6-5 and TRBJ1-2, with D perhaps TRBD1 (5 bases). With 2 bases removed from V and 1 base from J, the gap between germline ends came to 11 bases. Germline CDR1 and CDR2: MNHEY and SVGAGI. The CDR3 is 15 amino acids.

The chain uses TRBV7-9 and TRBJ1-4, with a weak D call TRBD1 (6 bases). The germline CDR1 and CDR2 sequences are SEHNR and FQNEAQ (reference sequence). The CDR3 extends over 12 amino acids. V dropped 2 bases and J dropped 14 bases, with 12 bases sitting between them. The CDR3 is CASSLTGRGLFF. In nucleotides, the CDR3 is TGTGCCAGCAGCTTAACTGGAAGGGGGCTGTTTTTT.

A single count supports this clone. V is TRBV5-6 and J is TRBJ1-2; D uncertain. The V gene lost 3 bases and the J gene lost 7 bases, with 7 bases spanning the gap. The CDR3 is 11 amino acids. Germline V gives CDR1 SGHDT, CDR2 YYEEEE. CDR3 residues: CASSSVGGYTF. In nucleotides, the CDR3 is TGTGCCAGCAGCTCCGTGGGTGGCTACACCTTC.

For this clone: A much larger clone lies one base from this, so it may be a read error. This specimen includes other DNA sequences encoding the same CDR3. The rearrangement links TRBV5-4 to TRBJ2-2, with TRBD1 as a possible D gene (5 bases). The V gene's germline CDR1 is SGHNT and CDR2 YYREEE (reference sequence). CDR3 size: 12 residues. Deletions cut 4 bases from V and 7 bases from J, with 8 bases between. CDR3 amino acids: CASSLGVGELFF. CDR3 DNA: TGTGCCAGCAGCCTAGGGGTCGGGGAGCTGTTTTTT.

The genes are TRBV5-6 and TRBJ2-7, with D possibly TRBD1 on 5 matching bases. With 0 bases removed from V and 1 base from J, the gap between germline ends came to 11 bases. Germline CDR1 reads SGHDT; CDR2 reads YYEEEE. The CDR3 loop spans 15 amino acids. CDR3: CASSLEIGASYEQYF. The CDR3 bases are TGTGCCAGCAGCTTGGAGATTGGGGCGTCCTACGAGCAGTACTTC.

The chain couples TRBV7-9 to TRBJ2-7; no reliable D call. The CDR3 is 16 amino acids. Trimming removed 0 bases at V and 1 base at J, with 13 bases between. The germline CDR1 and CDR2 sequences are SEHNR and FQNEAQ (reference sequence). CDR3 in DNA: TGTGCCAGCAGCTTAGCGGCCGGGCTATCTTCCTACGAGCAGTACTTC. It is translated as CASSLAAGLSSYEQYF.

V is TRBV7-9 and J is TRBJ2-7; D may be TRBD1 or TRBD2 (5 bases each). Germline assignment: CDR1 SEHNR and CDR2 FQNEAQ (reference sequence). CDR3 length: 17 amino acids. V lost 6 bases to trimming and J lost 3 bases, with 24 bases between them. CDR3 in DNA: TGTGCCAGCAGGCCCCGGTCCGGGGAAAAAGGGGACTACGAGCAGTACTTC. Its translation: CASRPRSGEKGDYEQYF.

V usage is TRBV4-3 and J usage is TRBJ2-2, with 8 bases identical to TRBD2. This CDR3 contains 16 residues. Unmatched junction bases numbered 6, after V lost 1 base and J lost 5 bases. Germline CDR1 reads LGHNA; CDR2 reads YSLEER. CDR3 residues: CASSQVAGRATGELFF. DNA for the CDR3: TGCGCCAGCAGCCAAGTTGCCGGGAGGGCGACCGGGGAGCTGTTTTTT.

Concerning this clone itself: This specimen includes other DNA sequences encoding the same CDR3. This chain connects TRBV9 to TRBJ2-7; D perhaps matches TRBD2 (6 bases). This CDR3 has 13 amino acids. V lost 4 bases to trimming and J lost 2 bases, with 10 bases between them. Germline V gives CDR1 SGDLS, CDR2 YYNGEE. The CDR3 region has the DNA TGTGCCAGCAGCCCGGGAGAACCCTACGAGCAGTACTTC. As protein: CASSPGEPYEQYF.

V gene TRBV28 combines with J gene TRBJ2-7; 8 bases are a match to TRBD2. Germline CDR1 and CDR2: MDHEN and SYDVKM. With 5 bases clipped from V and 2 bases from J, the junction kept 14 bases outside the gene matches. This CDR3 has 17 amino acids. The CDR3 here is CASSPLPEAGDAYEQYF. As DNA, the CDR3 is TGTGCCAGCAGTCCACTCCCGGAAGCGGGGGACGCCTACGAGCAGTACTTC.

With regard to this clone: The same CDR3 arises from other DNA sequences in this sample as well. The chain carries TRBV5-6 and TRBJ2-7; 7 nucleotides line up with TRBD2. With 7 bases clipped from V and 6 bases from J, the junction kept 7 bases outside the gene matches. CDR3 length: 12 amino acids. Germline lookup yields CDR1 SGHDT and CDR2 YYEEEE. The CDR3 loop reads CASSPGGLEQYF. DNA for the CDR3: TGTGCCAGCTCGCCGGGGGGACTCGAGCAGTACTTC.

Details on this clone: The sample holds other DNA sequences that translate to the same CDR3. The CDR3 nucleotides are TGCGCCAGCAGCTTGCGAGGGGGGAACACTGAAGCTTTCTTT. As protein: CASSLRGGNTEAFF. The V call is TRBV5-1, the J call TRBJ1-1; perhaps TRBD1 as D (6 bases). The CDR3 runs to 14 residues. The germline V gene encodes CDR1 SGHRS and CDR2 YFSETQ. V shed 1 base and J shed 1 base, with 8 bases lying between them.

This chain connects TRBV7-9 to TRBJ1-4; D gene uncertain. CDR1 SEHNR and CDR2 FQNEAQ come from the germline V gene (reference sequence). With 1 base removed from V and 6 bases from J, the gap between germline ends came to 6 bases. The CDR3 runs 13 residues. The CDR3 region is CASSLVGHEKLFF. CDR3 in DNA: TGTGCCAGCAGCTTAGTAGGTCATGAAAAACTGTTTTTT.

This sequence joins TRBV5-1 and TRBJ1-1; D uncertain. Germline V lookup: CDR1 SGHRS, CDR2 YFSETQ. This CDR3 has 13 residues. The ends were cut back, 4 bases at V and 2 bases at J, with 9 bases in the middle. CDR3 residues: CASSPDYNTEAFF. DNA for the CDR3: TGCGCCAGCAGCCCCGACTATAACACTGAAGCTTTCTTT.

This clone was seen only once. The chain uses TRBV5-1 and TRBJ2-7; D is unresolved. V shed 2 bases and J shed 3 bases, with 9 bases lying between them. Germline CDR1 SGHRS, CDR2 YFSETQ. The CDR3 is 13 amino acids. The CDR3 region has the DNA TGCGCCAGCAGCTTTGGCCGCTACTACGAGCAGTACTTC. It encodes CASSFGRYYEQYF.

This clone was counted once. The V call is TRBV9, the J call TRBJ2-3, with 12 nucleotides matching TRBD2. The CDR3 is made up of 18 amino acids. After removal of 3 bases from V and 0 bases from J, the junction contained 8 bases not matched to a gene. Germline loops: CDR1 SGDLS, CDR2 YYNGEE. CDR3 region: CASSETSGGIASTDTQYF. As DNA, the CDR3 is TGTGCCAGCAGCGAGACTAGCGGGGGAATTGCTAGCACAGATACGCAGTATTTT.

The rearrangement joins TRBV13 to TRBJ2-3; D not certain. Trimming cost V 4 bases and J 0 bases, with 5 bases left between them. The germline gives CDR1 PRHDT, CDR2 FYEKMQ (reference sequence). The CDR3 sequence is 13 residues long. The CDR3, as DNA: TGTGCCAGCAGCTCTGCTAGCACAGATACGCAGTATTTT. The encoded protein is CASSSASTDTQYF.

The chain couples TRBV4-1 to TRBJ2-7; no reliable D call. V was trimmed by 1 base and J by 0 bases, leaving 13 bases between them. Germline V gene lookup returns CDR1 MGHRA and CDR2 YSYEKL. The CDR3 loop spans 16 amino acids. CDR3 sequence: CASSQVPGPSSYEQYF. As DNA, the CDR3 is TGCGCCAGCAGCCAAGTCCCCGGACCTAGCTCCTACGAGCAGTACTTC.

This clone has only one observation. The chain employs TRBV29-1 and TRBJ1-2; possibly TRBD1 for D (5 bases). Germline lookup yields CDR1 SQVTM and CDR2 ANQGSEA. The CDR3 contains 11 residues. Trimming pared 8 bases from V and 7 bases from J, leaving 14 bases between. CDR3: CSSRGFTGYTF. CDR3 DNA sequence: TGCAGCTCTCGGGGGTTTACTGGCTACACCTTC. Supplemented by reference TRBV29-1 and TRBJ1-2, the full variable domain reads SAVISQKPSRDICQRGTSLTIQCQVDSQVTMMFWYRQQPGQSLTLIATANQGSEATYESGFVIDKFPISRPNLTFSTLTVSNMSPEDSSIYLCSSRGFTGYTFGSGTRLTVV.

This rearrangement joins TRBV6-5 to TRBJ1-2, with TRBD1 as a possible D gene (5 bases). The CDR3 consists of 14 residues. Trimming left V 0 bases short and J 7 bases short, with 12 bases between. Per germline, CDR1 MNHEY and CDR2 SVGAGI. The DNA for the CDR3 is TGTGCCAGCAGTTACTCGCTAACGGGGCTTGGCTACACCTTC. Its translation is CASSYSLTGLGYTF.

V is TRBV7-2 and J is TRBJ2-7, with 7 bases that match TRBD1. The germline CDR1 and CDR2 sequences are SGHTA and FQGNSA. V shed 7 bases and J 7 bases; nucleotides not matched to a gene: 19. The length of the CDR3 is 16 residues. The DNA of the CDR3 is TGTGCCAGCAATTACCTCCGAGGACAGGCGAGAGGAGAGCAGTACTTC. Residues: CASNYLRGQARGEQYF.

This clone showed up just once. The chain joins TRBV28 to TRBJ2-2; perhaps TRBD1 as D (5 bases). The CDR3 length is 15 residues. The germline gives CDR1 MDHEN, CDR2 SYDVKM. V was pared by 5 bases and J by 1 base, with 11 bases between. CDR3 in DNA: TGTGCCAGCAGTCCTATGGACATGAACACCGGGGAGCTGTTTTTT. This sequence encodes CASSPMDMNTGELFF.

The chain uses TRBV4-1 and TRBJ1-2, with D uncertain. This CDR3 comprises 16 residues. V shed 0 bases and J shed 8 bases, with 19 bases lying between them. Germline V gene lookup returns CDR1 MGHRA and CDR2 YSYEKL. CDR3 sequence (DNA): TGCGCCAGCAGCCAAGATCGGGGATACTTGGCGGCCGGCTACACCTTC. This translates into CASSQDRGYLAAGYTF.